This T cell receptor beta chain was documented in a study of T-cell memory formation after mild COVID-19. Points from the study as a whole: Shrinking CD4+ clones were chiefly CM and EM; CD8+ ones were chiefly EMRA.

This clonotype was detected once. No antigen is known for it. Germline V CDR1 and CDR2: LNHNV, YYDKDF (reference sequence). The CDR3 length is 18 residues. Trimming removed 5 bases from V and 2 bases from J; junction bases left unmatched: 10. TCRdb re-called the 5' RACE reads with MiXCR, one entry per CDR3 protein. The sample carries around 200,000 distinct CDR3 sequences, 15% to 20% recorded once. V and J are TRBV15 and TRBJ1-3, with 12 bases identical to TRBD1. Sequencing was carried out using PBMCs or a T cell subset sorted from them (not recorded which). This TCR was sampled from an adult woman who had mild COVID-19 (a few samples of this study predate the infection). Cell type and time point are not known. For the CDR3, the DNA is TGTGCCACCAGCTCGGGACAGGGGGCGGGAGCTGCTGGAAACACCATATATTTT. It yields the protein CATSSGQGAGAAGNTIYF.